This T cell receptor beta chain was observed in a study of blood T cell repertoires in COVID-19. About the research overall: Samples of COVID-19 (acute and convalescent) were obtained from the United States, Italy and Spain.

Assay: immunoSEQ multiplex PCR; the TCRdb copy retains only in-frame clones and omits some. The sample lists over 350,000 clones; around 89% were seen once. Sequencing input: peripheral blood. The sequence was obtained from a young woman with acute or convalescent COVID-19.

This CDR3 reads CASRLDSNYGYTF. The CDR3 region has the DNA TGTGCCAGCAGATTGGACAGTAACTATGGCTACACCTTC. The chain links TRBV6-6 to TRBJ1-2; weak D call: TRBD1 (6 bases). The CDR3 is 13 residues long. The germline V gene encodes CDR1 MNHNY and CDR2 SVGAGI (reference sequence). The V end was cut by 6 bases, the J end by 1 base, with 9 bases between.